These T cell receptor beta chains were read from a single sample in a study of CXCR3-negative and CXCR3-positive naive CD8 T cells. Following a re-call of the 5' RACE reads, TCRdb has one entry per CDR3 protein and lacks DNA. The repertoire shows under 150,000 distinct CDR3 sequences; the top ten hold roughly 0.59%. The material sequenced was naive CXCR3+ CD8+ T cells from blood. The receptors shown here come from a human donor in good health. Some clones in this sample may be carry-over from other donors' samples. Each CDR3 is given with its conserved first and last residue. Fields, in order: J gene, V gene, CDR3 protein.

TRBJ2-7 | TRBV29-1 | CSVRTGETYEQYF
TRBJ2-7 | TRBV7-9 | CASSPLDGGYEQYF
TRBJ2-7 | TRBV14 | CASSQESSPSYEQYF
TRBJ2-7 | TRBV25-1 | CASSEVVQESSYEQYF
TRBJ1-2 | TRBV4-3 | CASSQVRGAPGYTF
TRBJ1-1 | TRBV6-6 | CASSEPGTSVEAFF
TRBJ2-3 | TRBV28 | CASSSRTGVDTQYF
TRBJ2-1 | TRBV3-1 | CASSWDGAHYNEQFF
TRBJ2-1 | TRBV7-8 | CASSLDSPSDNEQFF
TRBJ2-5 | TRBV6-5 | CASSYSDLGGETQYF